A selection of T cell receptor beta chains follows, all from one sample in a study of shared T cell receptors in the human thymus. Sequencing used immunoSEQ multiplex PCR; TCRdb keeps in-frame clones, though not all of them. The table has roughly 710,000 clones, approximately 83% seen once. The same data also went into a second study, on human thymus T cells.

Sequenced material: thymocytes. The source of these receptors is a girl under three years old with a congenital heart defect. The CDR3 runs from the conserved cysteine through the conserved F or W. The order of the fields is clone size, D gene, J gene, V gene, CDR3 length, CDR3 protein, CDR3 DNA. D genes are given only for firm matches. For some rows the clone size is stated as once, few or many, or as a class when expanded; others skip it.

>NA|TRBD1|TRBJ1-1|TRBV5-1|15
CASSSETGLGTEAFF
TGCGCCAGCAGCTCTGAGACAGGGCTGGGCACTGAAGCTTTCTTT
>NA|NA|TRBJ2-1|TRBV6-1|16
CASSDRTVSSYNEQFF
TGTGCCAGCAGTGACAGGACAGTTAGCTCCTACAATGAGCAGTTCTTC
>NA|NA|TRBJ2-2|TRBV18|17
CASSPFRSGVNTGELFF
TGTGCCAGCTCACCATTCCGTTCAGGGGTCAACACCGGGGAGCTGTTTTTT
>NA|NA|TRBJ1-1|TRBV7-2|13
CASSRGSPAEAFF
TGTGCCAGCAGTCGCGGTTCCCCCGCTGAAGCTTTCTTT
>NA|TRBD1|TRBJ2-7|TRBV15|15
CATSRGGTGPYEQYF
TGTGCCACCAGCAGAGGGGGGACAGGTCCTTACGAGCAGTACTTC
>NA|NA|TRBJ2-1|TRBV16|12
CASSQPGDEQFF
TGTGCCAGCAGCCAACCCGGGGATGAGCAGTTCTTC
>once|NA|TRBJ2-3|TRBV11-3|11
CASSSGDTQYF
TGTGCCAGCAGCTCGGGAGATACGCAGTATTTT
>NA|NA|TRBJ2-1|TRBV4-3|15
CASSRPGTRVYEQFF
TGCGCCAGCAGCCGACCTGGGACTCGGGTGTATGAGCAGTTCTTC
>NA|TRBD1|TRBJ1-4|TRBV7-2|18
CASSAPTGGANEGEKLFF
TGTGCCAGCAGCGCGCCGACAGGGGGCGCGAATGAGGGCGAAAAACTGTTTTTT
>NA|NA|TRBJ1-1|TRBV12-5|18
CASGLVLGQLPSGVRAFF
TGTGCTAGTGGTTTGGTACTCGGACAGCTCCCCTCCGGGGTACGAGCTTTCTTT
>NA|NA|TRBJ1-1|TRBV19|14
CASSITQVNTEAFF
TGTGCCAGTAGTATCACTCAGGTGAACACTGAAGCTTTCTTT
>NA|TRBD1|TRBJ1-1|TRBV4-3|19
CASSQSPPQGSNMNTEAFF
TGCGCCAGCAGCCAAAGCCCCCCACAGGGGTCCAACATGAACACTGAAGCTTTCTTT
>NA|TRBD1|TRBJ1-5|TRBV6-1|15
CASRGRQGAEQPQHF
TGTGCCAGCAGAGGAAGACAGGGGGCGGAACAGCCCCAGCATTTT
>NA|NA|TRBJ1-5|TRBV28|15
CASSLVEDSNQPQHF
TGTGCCAGCAGTTTAGTGGAGGATAGCAATCAGCCCCAGCATTTT
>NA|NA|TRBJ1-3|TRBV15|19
CATSSGVARRKSSGNTIYF
TGTGCCACCAGCAGCGGGGTCGCACGACGGAAATCCTCTGGAAACACCATATATTTT
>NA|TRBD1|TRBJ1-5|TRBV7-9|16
CASSIDRGPSNQPQHF
TGTGCCAGCAGCATAGACAGGGGGCCCAGCAATCAGCCCCAGCATTTT
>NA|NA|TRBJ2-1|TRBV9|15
CASSVGVTRNNEQFF
TGTGCCAGCAGCGTAGGAGTCACCCGAAACAATGAGCAGTTCTTC
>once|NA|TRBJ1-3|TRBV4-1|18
CASSQGAFVTDSGNTIYF
TGCGCCAGCAGCCAAGGGGCGTTCGTGACGGACTCTGGAAACACCATATATTTT
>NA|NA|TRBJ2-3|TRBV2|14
CASSGTPSTDTQYF
TGTGCCAGCTCCGGGACACCTAGCACAGATACGCAGTATTTT
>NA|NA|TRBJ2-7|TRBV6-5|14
CASSRTGDSYEQYF
TGTGCCAGCAGCCGAACCGGGGATAGCTACGAGCAGTACTTC
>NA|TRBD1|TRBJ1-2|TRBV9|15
CASSNPGQGVYGYTF
TGTGCCAGCAGCAATCCGGGACAGGGAGTCTATGGCTACACCTTC
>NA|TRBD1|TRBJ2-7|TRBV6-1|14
CASSRRGSLYEQYF
TGTGCCAGCAGTCGCAGGGGGAGTCTCTACGAGCAGTACTTC
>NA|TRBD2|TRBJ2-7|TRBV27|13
CASRRDYLYEQYF
TGTGCCAGCAGACGGGACTATCTCTACGAGCAGTACTTC
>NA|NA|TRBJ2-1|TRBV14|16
CASSQDSFDSYNEQFF
TGTGCCAGCAGCCAGGACAGCTTCGACTCCTACAATGAGCAGTTCTTC
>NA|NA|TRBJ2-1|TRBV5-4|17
CASSLGRGAPPHSPQFF
TGTGCCAGCAGCTTGGGTCGGGGGGCCCCTCCCCATTCGCCGCAGTTCTTC
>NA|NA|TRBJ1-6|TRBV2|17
CAGSDRDLIGPTKPLHF
TGTGCCGGCAGTGATAGGGACTTAATCGGCCCAACCAAGCCCCTCCACTTT
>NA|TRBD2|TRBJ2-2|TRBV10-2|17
CASSDPLAGGQNGELFF
TGCGCCAGCAGTGACCCCCTTGCGGGGGGGCAGAACGGGGAGCTGTTTTTT
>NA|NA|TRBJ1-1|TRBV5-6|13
CASSLGGTPEAFF
TGTGCCAGCAGCTTAGGAGGGACCCCTGAAGCTTTCTTT
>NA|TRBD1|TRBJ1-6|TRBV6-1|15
CASRVPETGNSPLHF
TGTGCCAGCAGGGTTCCCGAGACAGGGAATTCACCCCTCCACTTT
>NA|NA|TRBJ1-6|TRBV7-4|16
CASRRTQGWYNSPLHF
TGTGCCAGCAGGCGAACACAGGGTTGGTATAATTCACCCCTCCACTTT
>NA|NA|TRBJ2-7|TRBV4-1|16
CASSQGRQALSYEQYF
TGCGCCAGCAGCCAAGGGAGGCAGGCACTATCCTACGAGCAGTACTTC
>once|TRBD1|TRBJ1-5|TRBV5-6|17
CASSLNVRTGRMQPQHF
TGTGCCAGCAGCTTAAATGTCCGGACAGGGAGAATGCAGCCCCAGCATTTT
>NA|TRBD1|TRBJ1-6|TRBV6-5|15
CASSHLARGVSPLHF
TGTGCCAGCAGCCACCTGGCCAGGGGGGTTTCACCCCTCCACTTT
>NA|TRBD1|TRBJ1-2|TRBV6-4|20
CASSSVPTLIPGTAFNGYTF
TGTGCCAGCAGTTCTGTGCCTACACTAATTCCCGGGACAGCTTTTAATGGCTACACCTTC
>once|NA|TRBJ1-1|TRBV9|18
CASSVGPGRRATPGKAFF
TGTGCCAGCAGCGTAGGTCCAGGGCGACGAGCCACCCCCGGTAAAGCTTTCTTT
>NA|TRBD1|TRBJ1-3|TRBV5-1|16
CASSLKNRGPGNTIYF
TGCGCCAGCAGCTTGAAGAACAGGGGACCTGGAAACACCATATATTTT
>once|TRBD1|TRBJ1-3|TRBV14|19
CASSHDGQAPILSGNTIYF
TGTGCCAGCAGCCACGACGGACAGGCGCCAATACTCTCTGGAAACACCATATATTTT
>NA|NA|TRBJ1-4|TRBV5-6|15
CASSYGGGTNEKLFF
TGTGCCAGCAGCTACGGCGGGGGGACTAATGAAAAACTGTTTTTT
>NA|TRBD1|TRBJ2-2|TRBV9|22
CASSSPGPSFGTAVPNTGELFF
TGTGCCAGCAGCTCCCCCGGCCCGAGTTTCGGGACAGCGGTTCCAAACACCGGGGAGCTGTTTTTT
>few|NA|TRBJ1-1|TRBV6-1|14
CASSESGCGRGAFF
TGTGCCAGCAGTGAAAGTGGGTGTGGCAGGGGAGCTTTCTTT
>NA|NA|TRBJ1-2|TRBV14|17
CASSQGALQGRFYGYTF
TGTGCCAGCAGCCAAGGTGCTTTACAGGGTCGGTTCTATGGCTACACCTTC
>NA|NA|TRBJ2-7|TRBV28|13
CASSYLGGYEQYF
TGTGCCAGCAGTTACCTCGGCGGGTACGAGCAGTACTTC
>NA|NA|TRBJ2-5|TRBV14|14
CASSQGLWSGTQYF
TGTGCCAGCAGCCAAGGACTATGGTCTGGGACCCAGTACTTC
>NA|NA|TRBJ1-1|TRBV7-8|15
CASRSRTAMNTEAFF
TGTGCCAGCCGAAGTCGGACAGCTATGAACACTGAAGCTTTCTTT
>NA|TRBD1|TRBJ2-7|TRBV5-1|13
CASRPDRDYEQYF
TGCGCCAGCAGACCGGACAGGGATTACGAGCAGTACTTC
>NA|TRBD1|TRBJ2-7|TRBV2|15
CASGPPDRGAYEQYF
TGTGCCAGCGGCCCCCCCGACAGGGGGGCCTACGAGCAGTACTTC
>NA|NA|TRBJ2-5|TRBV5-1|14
CASSPESSWRPQYF
TGCGCCAGCAGCCCGGAGAGTTCCTGGAGACCCCAGTACTTC
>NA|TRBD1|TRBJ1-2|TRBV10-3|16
CAISVRNGTGDYGYTF
TGTGCCATCAGTGTCCGAAACGGGACAGGGGACTATGGCTACACCTTC
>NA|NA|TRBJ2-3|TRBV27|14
CASSSADRRRAQYF
TGTGCCAGCAGTTCGGCGGATCGACGTCGGGCGCAGTATTTT
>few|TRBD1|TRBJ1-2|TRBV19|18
CASRPTGDPISTRNGYTF
TGTGCCAGTAGACCTACAGGGGATCCCATCTCTACGAGGAACGGCTACACCTTC
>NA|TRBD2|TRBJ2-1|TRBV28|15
CASSLGLAGTARPFF
TGTGCCAGCAGTTTAGGACTAGCGGGTACCGCACGACCGTTCTTC
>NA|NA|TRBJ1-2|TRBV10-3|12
CAISESEEGYTF
TGTGCCATCAGTGAGTCTGAGGAAGGCTACACCTTC
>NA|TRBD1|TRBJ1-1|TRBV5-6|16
CASSFRSGQSNTEAFF
TGTGCCAGCAGCTTTAGGTCGGGACAGTCGAACACTGAAGCTTTCTTT
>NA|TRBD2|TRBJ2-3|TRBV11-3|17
CASSAKLAGGHTDTQYF
TGTGCCAGCAGCGCGAAATTAGCGGGGGGTCACACAGATACGCAGTATTTT
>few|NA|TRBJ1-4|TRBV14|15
CASSSVTATNEKLFF
TGTGCCAGCAGCTCTGTAACAGCAACTAATGAAAAACTGTTTTTT
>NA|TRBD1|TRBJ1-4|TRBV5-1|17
CASSPTGQDTTNEKLFF
TGCGCCAGCAGCCCGACGGGACAGGACACAACTAATGAAAAACTGTTTTTT
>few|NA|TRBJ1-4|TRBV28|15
CASSTLGGLNEKLFF
TGTGCCAGCAGTACGCTGGGGGGACTAAATGAAAAACTGTTTTTT
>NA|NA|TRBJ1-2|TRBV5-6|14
CASSLDVSEVGYTF
TGTGCCAGCAGCTTGGATGTCTCCGAGGTGGGCTACACCTTC
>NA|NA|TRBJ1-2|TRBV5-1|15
CASSLDQGGLYGYTF
TGCGCCAGCAGCTTGGATCAGGGAGGACTATATGGCTACACCTTC